This T cell receptor (beta chain) was identified in a study of CD8+ T cells in alopecia areata. This clone occurred a few times. Trimming left V 5 bases short and J 6 bases short, with 20 bases between. The CDR3 is made up of 15 amino acids. Germline CDR1 and CDR2: SQVTM and ANQGSEA. Extracted from the samples, RNA was reverse transcribed into cDNA to serve as the sequencing template. Produced via immunoSEQ multiplex PCR; TCRdb's table is partial and in-frame only. The repertoire consists of 150,000 to 200,000 clones, with 50% to 60% occurring once and the leading ten covering 14% to 15%. The receptor was isolated from a human donor with alopecia areata. The J gene is TRBJ2-1, the V gene TRBV29-1; D may be TRBD2 (5 bases). Sequences were derived from CD4+ T cells sorted from blood, sampled at week 0. The CDR3 coding sequence is TGCAGCGTTAACCCTACTAGGAAAACATTCAATGAGCAGTTCTTC. Amino acid sequence: CSVNPTRKTFNEQFF.